In this sample, the clone carrying this T cell receptor beta chain turned up once. Its antigen remains unknown. This entry is derived from a study of EBV T-cell therapy then PD-1 blockade in nasopharyngeal carcinoma. V dropped 0 bases and J dropped 8; count of bases not matched to a gene: 10. This CDR3 is 16 amino acids long. Germline V gene data show CDR1 as LGHNA and CDR2 as YNFKEQ. Generated by immunoSEQ multiplex PCR, the TCRdb table keeps only in-frame clones and is missing some. Of roughly 22,000 clones in the sample, approximately 83% are singletons; the top ten hold approximately 24%. Specified treatment: AdE1-LMPpoly-expanded autologous EBV-specific T-cell therapy followed by anti-PD-1 nivolumab.

The V and J genes are TRBV4-2 and TRBJ2-1, with 7 positions matching TRBD2. The clonotype originates from a middle-aged man with nasopharyngeal carcinoma. Sequences were derived from CD8+ T cells from blood, sampled at day -245 from a patient whose treatment included autologous EBV-specific T cells and nivolumab. The CDR3 sequence: CASSQEASGGVDEQFF. CDR3 nucleotide sequence: TGTGCCAGCAGCCAAGAGGCCTCGGGGGGTGTGGATGAGCAGTTCTTC.